The clone carrying this TCR beta chain was picked up one time. This entry comes from a study of blood T cell repertoires in COVID-19. In the study overall: Acute and convalescent COVID-19 specimens originated in the United States, Italy and Spain. T cells, B-cell-depleted T cells, or PBMCs supplied cDNA or gDNA.

CDR1 SGHAT and CDR2 FQNNGV come from the germline V gene. The germline V and J ends were trimmed by 1 base and 2 bases, with 8 bases remaining between them. The CDR3 consists of 14 residues. Original processing notes: Amplifying reference gene primers gave estimates of nucleated cell counts. Sequenced by immunoSEQ multiplex PCR; TCRdb stores in-frame clones only, minus some. D and trimming come from the DNA, and the V and J calls and clone size come from that table. The data show 200,000 to 300,000 clones, about 81% seen once. The sample consisted of peripheral blood. This receptor was taken from a woman aged 55-69 years with active or convalescent COVID-19. This chain connects TRBV11-2 to TRBJ1-1; D call uncertain. CDR3 region: CASSLGALNTEAFF. DNA for the CDR3: TGTGCCAGCAGCTTAGGCGCGCTTAACACTGAAGCTTTCTTT.